The entry below describes one TCR beta chain. Its antigen remains unknown. Germline V gene data show CDR1 as LGHDT and CDR2 as YNNKEL (reference sequence). The CDR3 totals 13 residues. Trimming pared 4 bases from V and 7 bases from J, leaving 13 bases between. The record originates from a study of blood T cells in healthy people across ages. The authors extracted at least 5 micrograms of total RNA per sample. General study results and limits: Estimated diversity, derived from one million T cells, was regarded as an underestimate. PBMCs were not sorted, which prevented a conclusive comparison of naive versus antigen-experienced cells.

Combining a sample-barcoded 5' primer with a J-beta primer mix, a second PCR ran for 7 to 11 cycles. MiXCR, run by TCRdb on the 5' RACE reads, gives a single entry per CDR3 protein. Of about 1.5 million distinct CDR3 sequences in the sample, roughly 45% were seen once. V is TRBV3-1 and J is TRBJ2-5; the D gene is possibly TRBD1 (6 bases). The sample was blood. The receptor was derived from a woman aged 18-30 years in good health. As DNA, the CDR3 is TGTGCCAGCAGCCTTAGGGGGTTGTTGACCCAGTACTTC. This encodes CASSLRGLLTQYF.